This T cell receptor beta chain was identified during a study of blood T cell repertoires in COVID-19 (dated by TCRdb to the early 2020s). General notes on the study: Collaborator samples came from the United States, Italy and Spain and covered acute and convalescent phases of COVID-19. Subjects who had been exposed to COVID-19, were actively infected with it, or had recovered from it provided the deeply sampled blood TCRbeta repertoires that made up the dataset. Where available, HLA class I and class II types were obtained from metadata supplied by the sample provider rather than from assay-based typing. The material from the prospective study consisted of cDNA or gDNA derived from T cells, B-cell-depleted T cells, or PBMCs. Nearly every sample came with metadata listing a de-identified subject ID, COVID-19 status, age in years and sex. The samples were drawn from the first 160 participants of the ongoing ImmuneRACE study and from 950 to 1,500 subjects provided by 6 global collaborators. The repertoires were released in a freely available public database meant as a resource for research on the immune response to SARS-CoV-2. General conclusions and limits of the study: How much clinical and demographic metadata was included differed by source and by participant, and the metadata was provided uncurated.

Turning to this clone: Its antigen is currently not known. Base qualities are missing; no much larger clone stands one base away.

The collaborating institutions used their own protocols to collect whole blood in K2EDTA tubes. Collaborator samples were shipped for TCRbeta analysis as frozen whole blood, isolated PBMCs, or DNA extracted from either sample type. TCRbeta CDR3 regions were amplified from genomic DNA by means of the immunoSEQ Assay, a bias-controlled multiplex PCR. On the study's bioinformatics: Within the assay, amplification of reference gene primers was used to estimate how many nucleated cells each sample contained. Sequence reads were collapsed and filtered to measure the absolute abundance of every unique TCRbeta CDR3 rearrangement. Productive Simpson clonality was computed per sample as the square root of Simpson's diversity index over productive rearrangements. Entries here come from immuneACCESS through TCRdb and include only in-frame sequences with V and J called. Some clones fail to appear in such tables; in the studies checked, an unresolved V gene covers under half of the shortfall, and the cause of the remainder is unknown. The V and J calls and clone size come from that table; D and trimming were worked out from the DNA. The sample data list 45,000 to 55,000 clones, and around 90% of these were observed just once. The ten largest clones represent about 29% of the sample.

The germline V gene provides CDR1 MGHRA and CDR2 YSYEKL. From cysteine to phenylalanine, the CDR3 is 13 amino acids long. The sequence is cut down to CDR3 DNA, 39 bases in frame from base 1. Germline trimming: 1 base from V, 9 bases from J; junction bases outside gene matches: 3. In this chain, TRBV4-1 is recombined with TRBJ2-1, with 7 bases aligning to TRBD2. Sequenced sample: peripheral blood. This receptor was taken from an elderly woman with acute or convalescent COVID-19. CDR3 loop: CASSQVGRGEQFF. The nucleotide sequence is given as TGCGCCAGCAGCCAAGTGGGGAGGGGTGAGCAGTTCTTC.